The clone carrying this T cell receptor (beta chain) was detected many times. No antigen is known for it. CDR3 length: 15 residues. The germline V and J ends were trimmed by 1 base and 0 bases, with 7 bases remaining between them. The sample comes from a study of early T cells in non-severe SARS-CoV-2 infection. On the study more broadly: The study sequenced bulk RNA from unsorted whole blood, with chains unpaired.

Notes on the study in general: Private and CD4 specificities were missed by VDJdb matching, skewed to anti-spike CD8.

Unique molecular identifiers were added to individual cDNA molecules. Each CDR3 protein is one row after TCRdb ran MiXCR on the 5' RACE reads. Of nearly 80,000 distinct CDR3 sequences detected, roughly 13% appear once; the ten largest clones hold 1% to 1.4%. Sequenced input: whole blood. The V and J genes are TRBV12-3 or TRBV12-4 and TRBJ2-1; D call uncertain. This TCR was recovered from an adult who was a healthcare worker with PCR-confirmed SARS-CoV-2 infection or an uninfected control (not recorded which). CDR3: CASSLGSSSYNEQFF. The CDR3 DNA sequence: TGTGCCAGCAGTTTAGGGTCAAGCTCCTACAATGAGCAGTTCTTC.